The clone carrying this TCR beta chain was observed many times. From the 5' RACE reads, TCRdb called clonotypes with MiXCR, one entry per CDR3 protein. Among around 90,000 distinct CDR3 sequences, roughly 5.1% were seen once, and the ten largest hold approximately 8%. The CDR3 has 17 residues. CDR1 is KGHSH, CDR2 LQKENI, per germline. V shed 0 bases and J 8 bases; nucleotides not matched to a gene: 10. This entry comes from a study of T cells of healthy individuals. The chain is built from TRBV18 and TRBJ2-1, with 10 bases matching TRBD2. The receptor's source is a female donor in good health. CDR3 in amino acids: CASSPPSKLAGRYEQFF. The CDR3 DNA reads TGTGCCAGCTCACCACCGTCCAAACTAGCGGGGAGGTATGAGCAGTTCTTC. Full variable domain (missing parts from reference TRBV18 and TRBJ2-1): NAGVMQNPRHLVRRRGQEARLRCSPMKGHSHVYWYRQLPEEGLKFMVYLQKENIIDESGMPKERFSAEFPKEGPSILRIQQVVRGDSAAYFCASSPPSKLAGRYEQFFGPGTRLTVL.